A single sample gave rise to the 12 T cell receptor beta chains below, sequenced in a study of shared T cell receptors in the human thymus. Assay: immunoSEQ multiplex PCR; the TCRdb copy retains only in-frame clones and omits some. The table includes hundreds of thousands of clones, roughly 90% detected once. These same records also appear under a second study, on human thymus T cells.

The material sequenced was thymocytes. Source of these receptors: a boy younger than two with a congenital heart defect.

This clone was seen more than once but under ten times. The genes are TRBV27 and TRBJ2-7; possible D gene TRBD2, 6 bases. This CDR3 has 14 residues. The V gene lost 6 bases and the J gene lost 3 bases, with 15 bases spanning the gap. Germline V lookup: CDR1 MNHEY, CDR2 SMNVEV (reference sequence). CDR3 DNA: TGTGCCAGCAGACCCGACGACGGGAGCTACGAGCAGTACTTC. Translating it yields CASRPDDGSYEQYF.

In its sample, this clone was seen a few times. The genes are TRBV2 and TRBJ2-7; no clear D gene. Germline CDR1 SNHLY, CDR2 FYNNEI. The CDR3 totals 14 residues. Deletions cut 1 base from V and 12 bases from J, with 19 bases between. The CDR3 nucleotides read TGTGCCAGCAGTGAAGGTGCACGTAGCCTCCCTTTGTACTTC. Encoded protein: CASSEGARSLPLYF.

This sequence joins TRBV5-4 and TRBJ2-3, with D possibly matching TRBD2 (5 bases). Per germline, CDR1 SGHNT and CDR2 YYREEE (reference sequence). This CDR3 is built from 15 residues. V was clipped by 0 bases and J by 3 bases, with 11 bases between them. The CDR3 here is CASSLGGEATDTQYF. CDR3 sequence (DNA): TGTGCCAGCAGCTTGGGGGGAGAGGCGACAGATACGCAGTATTTT.

The chain recombines TRBV4-3 with TRBJ2-2; no reliable D call. The V end was cut by 3 bases, the J end by 0 bases, with 11 bases between. Looked up from germline, CDR1 is LGHNA and CDR2 is YSLEER. This CDR3 spans 16 amino acids. The CDR3 loop is CASSHLRSPNTGELFF. CDR3 in DNA: TGCGCCAGCAGCCACCTTCGGAGCCCGAACACCGGGGAGCTGTTTTTT.

This chain uses TRBV19 with TRBJ2-2; 12 bases are a match to TRBD2. The CDR3 covers 16 residues. Germline V gives CDR1 LNHDA, CDR2 SQIVND (reference sequence). V lost 7 bases and J lost 6; bases outside the gene matches: 9. CDR3 loop: CASTETSGSRAGELFF. The CDR3 coding sequence is TGTGCCAGTACCGAGACTAGCGGGAGTCGGGCCGGGGAGCTGTTTTTT.

This chain uses TRBV5-1 with TRBJ1-3, with 10 bases identical to TRBD1. The germline V gene encodes CDR1 SGHRS and CDR2 YFSETQ. J lost 4 bases, V lost 3 bases, and 7 bases had no gene match. The CDR3 sequence is 16 residues long. For the CDR3, the DNA is TGCGCCAGCAGCTGCCAGGGACAGGGGATCGGAAACACCATATATTTT. Translating gives CASSCQGQGIGNTIYF.

This clone is a singleton in its sample. The chain recombines TRBV5-1 with TRBJ2-1; a possible D gene is TRBD2 (5 bases). CDR3 size: 17 residues. V lost 3 bases and J lost 0, with 16 bases in between. Germline V gives CDR1 SGHRS, CDR2 YFSETQ. CDR3 region: CASSYLVSGSSYNEQFF. The CDR3 DNA sequence: TGCGCCAGCAGCTATCTAGTGTCGGGGAGCTCCTACAATGAGCAGTTCTTC.

This clone came up a few times. The chain employs TRBV4-3 and TRBJ2-1; a possible D gene is TRBD2 (6 bases). The germline V gene has CDR1 LGHNA and CDR2 YSLEER. The V end was cut by 0 bases, the J end by 15 bases, with 21 bases between. This CDR3 spans 15 amino acids. Here the CDR3 reads CASSQDIVDGSSRFF. The CDR3 bases are TGCGCCAGCAGCCAAGATATAGTCGACGGGAGTAGTCGGTTCTTC.

This clone showed up just a few times. The rearrangement joins TRBV11-3 to TRBJ2-3, with TRBD2 matching over 9 bases. Germline V gene lookup returns CDR1 SGHNT and CDR2 YENEEA. The V segment lost 4 bases and the J segment 1 base; nucleotides outside the gene matches: 12. This CDR3 is 18 amino acids long. In DNA, the CDR3 is TGTGCCAGCAGCTCGCCGCCCCGAGCGGGAGGAGGCACAGATACGCAGTATTTT. Its translation is CASSSPPRAGGGTDTQYF.

The V call is TRBV2, the J call TRBJ2-1; 7 nucleotides line up with TRBD2. V gave up 5 bases and J gave up 7 bases; unmatched junction bases: 11. The CDR3 length is 15 residues. Germline V gene lookup returns CDR1 SNHLY and CDR2 FYNNEI. DNA of the CDR3: TGTGCCAGCAGTTCCGCGGCGGGAGCGGGGAATGAGCAGTTCTTC. This gives the protein CASSSAAGAGNEQFF. Variable domain in full (rest from reference TRBV2 and TRBJ2-1): EPEVTQTPSHQVTQMGQEVILRCVPISNHLYFYWYRQILGQKVEFLVSFYNNEISEKSEIFDDQFSVERPDGSNFTLKIRSTKLEDSAMYFCASSSAAGAGNEQFFGPGTRLTVL.

The gene calls are TRBV4-2 and TRBJ1-5; D gene unclear. Deletions cut 0 bases from V and 6 bases from J, with 6 bases between. From germline, CDR1 is LGHNA and CDR2 YNFKEQ. The CDR3 extends over 13 amino acids. CDR3 coding DNA: TGTGCCAGCAGCCAAGAGAGGCTTCAGCCCCAGCATTTT. It specifies CASSQERLQPQHF.

V and J are TRBV23-1 and TRBJ2-7; no definite D call. TRBV23-1 qualifies as an ORF whose function is uncertain. V was trimmed by 4 bases and J by 7 bases, leaving 8 bases between them. There are 11 residues in the CDR3. The CDR3 protein is CASSPGTEQYF. The CDR3 nucleotides are TGCGCCAGCAGTCCAGGCACGGAGCAGTACTTC.